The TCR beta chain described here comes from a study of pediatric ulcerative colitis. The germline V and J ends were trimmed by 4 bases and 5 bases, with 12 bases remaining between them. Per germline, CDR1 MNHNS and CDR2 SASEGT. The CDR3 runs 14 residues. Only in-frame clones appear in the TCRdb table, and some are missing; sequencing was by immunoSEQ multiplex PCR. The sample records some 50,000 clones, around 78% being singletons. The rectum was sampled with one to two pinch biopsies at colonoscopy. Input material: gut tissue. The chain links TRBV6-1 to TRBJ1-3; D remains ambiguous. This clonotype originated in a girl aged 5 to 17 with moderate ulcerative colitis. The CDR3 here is CASSGLAIRNTIYF. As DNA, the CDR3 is TGTGCCAGCAGTGGCCTGGCCATTCGAAACACCATATATTTT.